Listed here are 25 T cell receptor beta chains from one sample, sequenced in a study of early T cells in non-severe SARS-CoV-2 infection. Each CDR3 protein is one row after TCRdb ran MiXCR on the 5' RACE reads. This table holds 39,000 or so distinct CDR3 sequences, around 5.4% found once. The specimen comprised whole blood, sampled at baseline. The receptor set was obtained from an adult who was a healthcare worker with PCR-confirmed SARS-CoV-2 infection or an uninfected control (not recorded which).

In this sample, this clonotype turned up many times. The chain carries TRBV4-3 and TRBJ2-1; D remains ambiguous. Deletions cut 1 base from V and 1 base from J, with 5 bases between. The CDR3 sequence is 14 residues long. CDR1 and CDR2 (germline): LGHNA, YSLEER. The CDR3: CASSQGASYNEQFF. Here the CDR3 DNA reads TGCGCCAGCAGCCAAGGGGCGTCCTACAATGAGCAGTTCTTC.

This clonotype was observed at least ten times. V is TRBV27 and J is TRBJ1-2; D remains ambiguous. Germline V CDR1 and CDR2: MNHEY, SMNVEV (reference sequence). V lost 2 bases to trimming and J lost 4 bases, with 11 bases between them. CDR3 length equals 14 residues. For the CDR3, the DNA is TGTGCCAGCAGTTTAAAAGGGCAGATCTATGGCTACACCTTC. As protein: CASSLKGQIYGYTF.

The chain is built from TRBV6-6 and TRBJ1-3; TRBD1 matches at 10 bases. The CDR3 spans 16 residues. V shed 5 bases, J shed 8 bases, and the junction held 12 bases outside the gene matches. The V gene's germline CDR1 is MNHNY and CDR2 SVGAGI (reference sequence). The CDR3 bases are TGTGCCAGCAGTGCGACCGGGACAGGGGCCAGGCACACCATATATTTT. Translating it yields CASSATGTGARHTIYF.

CDR3 nucleotide sequence: TGTGCCAGCAGCTCACCCTCGGGGGTCTACGAGCAGTACTTC. Protein: CASSSPSGVYEQYF. This rearrangement joins TRBV11-2 to TRBJ2-7, with D possibly matching TRBD2 (6 bases). V lost 4 bases, J lost 3 bases, and 13 bases lay in between. Germline V gene sequence: CDR1 SGHAT, CDR2 FQNNGV. This CDR3 is 14 amino acids long.

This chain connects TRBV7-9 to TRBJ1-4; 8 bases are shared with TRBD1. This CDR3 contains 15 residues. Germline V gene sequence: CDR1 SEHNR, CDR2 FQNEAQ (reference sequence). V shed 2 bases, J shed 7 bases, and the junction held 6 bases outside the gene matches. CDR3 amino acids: CASSLTDRESEKLFF. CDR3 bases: TGTGCCAGCAGCTTAACGGACAGGGAAAGTGAAAAACTGTTTTTT.

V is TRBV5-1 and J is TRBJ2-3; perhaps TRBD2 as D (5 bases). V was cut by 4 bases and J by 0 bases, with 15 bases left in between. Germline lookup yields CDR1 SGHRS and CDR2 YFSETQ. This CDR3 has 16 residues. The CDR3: CASSPRERSSTDTQYF. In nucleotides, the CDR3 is TGCGCCAGCAGCCCGAGGGAGAGATCTAGCACAGATACGCAGTATTTT.

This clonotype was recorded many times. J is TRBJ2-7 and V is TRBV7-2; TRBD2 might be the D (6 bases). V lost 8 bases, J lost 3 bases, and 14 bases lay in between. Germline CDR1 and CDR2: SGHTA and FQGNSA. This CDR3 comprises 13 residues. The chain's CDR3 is CASAVNGGYEQYF. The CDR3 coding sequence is TGTGCCAGCGCCGTAAACGGGGGCTACGAGCAGTACTTC.

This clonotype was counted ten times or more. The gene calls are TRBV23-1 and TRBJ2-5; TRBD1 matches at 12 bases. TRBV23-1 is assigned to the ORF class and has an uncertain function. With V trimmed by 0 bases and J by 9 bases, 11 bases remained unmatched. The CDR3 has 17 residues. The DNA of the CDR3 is TGCGCCAGCAGTCAATCGAGTAGGGGACAGGGGGCGAAGGCCCAGTACTTC. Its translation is CASSQSSRGQGAKAQYF.

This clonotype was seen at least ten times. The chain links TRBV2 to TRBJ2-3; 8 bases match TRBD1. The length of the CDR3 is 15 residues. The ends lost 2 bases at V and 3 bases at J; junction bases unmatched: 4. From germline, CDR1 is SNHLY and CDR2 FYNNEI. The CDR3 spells CASSERTGMTDTQYF. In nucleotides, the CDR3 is TGTGCCAGCAGTGAAAGGACAGGGATGACAGATACGCAGTATTTT.

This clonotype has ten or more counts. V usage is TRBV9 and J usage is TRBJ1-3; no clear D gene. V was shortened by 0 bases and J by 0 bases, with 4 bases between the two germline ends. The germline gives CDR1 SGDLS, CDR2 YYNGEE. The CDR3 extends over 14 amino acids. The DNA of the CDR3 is TGTGCCAGCAGCGTAGTGGCCTCTGGAAACACCATATATTTT. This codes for CASSVVASGNTIYF. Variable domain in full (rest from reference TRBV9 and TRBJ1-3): DSGVTQTPKHLITATGQRVTLRCSPRSGDLSVYWYQQSLDQGLQFLIQYYNGEERAKGNILERFSAQQFPDLHSELNLSSLELGDSALYFCASSVVASGNTIYFGEGSWLTVV.

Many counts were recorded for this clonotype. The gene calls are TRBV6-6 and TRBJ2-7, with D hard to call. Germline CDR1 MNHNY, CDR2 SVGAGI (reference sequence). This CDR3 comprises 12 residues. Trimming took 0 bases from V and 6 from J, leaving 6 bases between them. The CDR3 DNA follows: TGTGCCAGCAGTTACTCCCTTTCCGAGCAGTACTTC. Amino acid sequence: CASSYSLSEQYF.

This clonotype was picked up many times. The CDR3 bases are TGTGCCACCAGTGCTCTTTTGGGTGAAGCTTTCTTT. The encoded protein is CATSALLGEAFF. The chain combines TRBV24-1 with TRBJ1-1; no definite D call. V lost 5 bases and J lost 7, with 10 bases in between. The germline gives CDR1 KGHDR, CDR2 SFDVKD. This CDR3 contains 12 residues.

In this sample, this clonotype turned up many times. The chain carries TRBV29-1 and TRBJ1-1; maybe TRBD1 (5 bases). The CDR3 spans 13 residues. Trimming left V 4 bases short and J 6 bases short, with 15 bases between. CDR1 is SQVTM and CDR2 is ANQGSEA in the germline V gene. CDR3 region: CSVGGIPSAEAFF. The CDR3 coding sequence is TGCAGCGTTGGGGGCATCCCTTCGGCTGAAGCTTTCTTT.

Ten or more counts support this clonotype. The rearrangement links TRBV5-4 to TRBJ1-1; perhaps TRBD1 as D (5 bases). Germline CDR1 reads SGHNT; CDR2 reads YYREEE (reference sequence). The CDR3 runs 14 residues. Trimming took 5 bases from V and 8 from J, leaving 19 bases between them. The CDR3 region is CASRPKTGENEAFF. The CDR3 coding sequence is TGTGCCAGCAGGCCCAAGACGGGGGAGAACGAAGCTTTCTTT. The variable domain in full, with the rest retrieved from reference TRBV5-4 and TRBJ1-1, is ETGVTQSPTHLIKTRGQQVTLRCSSQSGHNTVSWYQQALGQGPQFIFQYYREEENGRGNFPPRFSGLQFPNYSSELNVNALELDDSALYLCASRPKTGENEAFFGQGTRLTVV.

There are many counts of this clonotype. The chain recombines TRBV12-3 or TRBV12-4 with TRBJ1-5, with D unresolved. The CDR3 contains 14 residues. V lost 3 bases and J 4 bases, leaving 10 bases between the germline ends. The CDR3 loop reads CASSLRIVNQPQHF. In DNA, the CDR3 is TGTGCCAGCAGTTTGCGGATAGTGAATCAGCCCCAGCATTTT.

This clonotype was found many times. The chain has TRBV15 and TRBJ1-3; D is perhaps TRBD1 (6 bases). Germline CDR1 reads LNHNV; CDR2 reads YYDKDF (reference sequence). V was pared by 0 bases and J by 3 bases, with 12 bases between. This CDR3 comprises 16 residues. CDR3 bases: TGTGCCACCAGCAGAGATCTGGGGGCCGGTGGAAACACCATATATTTT. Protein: CATSRDLGAGGNTIYF.

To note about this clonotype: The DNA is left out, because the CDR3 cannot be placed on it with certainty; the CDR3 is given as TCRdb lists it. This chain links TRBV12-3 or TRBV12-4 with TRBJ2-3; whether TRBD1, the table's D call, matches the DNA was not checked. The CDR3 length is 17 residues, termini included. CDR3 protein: CASSSSDSSFSTDTQYF.

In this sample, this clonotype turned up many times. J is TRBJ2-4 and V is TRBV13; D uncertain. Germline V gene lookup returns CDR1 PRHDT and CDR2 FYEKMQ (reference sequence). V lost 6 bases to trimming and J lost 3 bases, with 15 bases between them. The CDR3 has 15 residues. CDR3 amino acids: CASSSRDTGKNIQYF. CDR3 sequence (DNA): TGTGCCAGCAGTTCCCGAGACACTGGCAAAAACATTCAGTACTTC.

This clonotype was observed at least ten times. The CDR3 DNA reads TGTGCCAGCAGCCATACAGGGGCAGGCACTGAAGCTTTCTTT. It is translated as CASSHTGAGTEAFF. The J gene is TRBJ1-1, the V gene TRBV7-6, with 7 bases aligning to TRBD1. CDR1 is SGHVS and CDR2 is FNYEAQ in the germline V gene. After removal of 5 bases from V and 4 bases from J, the junction contained 7 bases not matched to a gene. The CDR3 sequence is 14 residues long.

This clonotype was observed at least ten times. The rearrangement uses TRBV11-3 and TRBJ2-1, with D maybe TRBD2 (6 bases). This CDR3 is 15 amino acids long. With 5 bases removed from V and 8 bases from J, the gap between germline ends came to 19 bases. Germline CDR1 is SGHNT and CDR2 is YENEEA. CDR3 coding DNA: TGTGCCAGCAGCGAGGACTATCACCCCCTCGATGAGCAGTTCTTC. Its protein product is CASSEDYHPLDEQFF.

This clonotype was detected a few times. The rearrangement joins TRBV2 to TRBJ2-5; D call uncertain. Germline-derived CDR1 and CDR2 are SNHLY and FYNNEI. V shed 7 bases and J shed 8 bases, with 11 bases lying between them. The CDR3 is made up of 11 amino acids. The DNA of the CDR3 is TGTGCCAGCATTGGGTGGAGAACCCAGTACTTC. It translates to CASIGWRTQYF. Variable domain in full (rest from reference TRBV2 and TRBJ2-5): EPEVTQTPSHQVTQMGQEVILRCVPISNHLYFYWYRQILGQKVEFLVSFYNNEISEKSEIFDDQFSVERPDGSNFTLKIRSTKLEDSAMYFCASIGWRTQYFGPGTRLLVL.

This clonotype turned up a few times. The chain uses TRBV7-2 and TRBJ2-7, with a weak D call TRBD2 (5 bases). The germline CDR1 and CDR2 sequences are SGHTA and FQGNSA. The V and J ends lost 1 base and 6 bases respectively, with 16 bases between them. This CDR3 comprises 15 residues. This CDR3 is CASSLGAGEAVEQYF. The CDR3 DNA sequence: TGTGCCAGCAGCTTAGGGGCAGGTGAAGCGGTCGAGCAGTACTTC.

The CDR3 region has the DNA TGTGCCAGCAGCCAAGATGGTCTAGTCGCGGAGCTGTTTTTT. Its protein product is CASSQDGLVAELFF. This chain joins TRBV14 and TRBJ2-2, with D unclear. Trimming cost V 0 bases and J 10 bases, with 12 bases left between them. Germline values: CDR1 SGHDN, CDR2 FVKESK. CDR3 size: 14 residues.

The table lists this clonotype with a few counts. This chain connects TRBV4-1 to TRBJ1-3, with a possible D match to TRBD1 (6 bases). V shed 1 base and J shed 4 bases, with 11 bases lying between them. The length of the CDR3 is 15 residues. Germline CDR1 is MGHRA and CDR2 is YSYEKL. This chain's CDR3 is CASSQVGTTGNTIYF. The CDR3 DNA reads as TGCGCCAGCAGCCAAGTAGGGACAACCGGAAACACCATATATTTT.

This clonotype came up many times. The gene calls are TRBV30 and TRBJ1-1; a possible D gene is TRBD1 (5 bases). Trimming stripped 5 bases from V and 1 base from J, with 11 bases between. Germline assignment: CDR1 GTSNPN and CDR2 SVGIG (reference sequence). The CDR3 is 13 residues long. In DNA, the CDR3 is TGTGCCTGGGACCGGGGCAAGAACACTGAAGCTTTCTTT. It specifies CAWDRGKNTEAFF. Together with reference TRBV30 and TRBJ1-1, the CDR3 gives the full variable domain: SQTIHQWPATLVQPVGSPLSLECTVEGTSNPNLYWYRQAAGRGLQLLFYSVGIGQISSEVPQNLSASRPQDRQFILSSKKLLLSDSGFYLCAWDRGKNTEAFFGQGTRLTVV.